These 30 T cell receptor beta chains were all obtained from the same sample, sequenced in a study of blood T cells in healthy people across ages. The second PCR ran roughly 7 to 12 cycles with a sample-barcoded 5' primer and J-beta primers. TCRdb re-called the 5' RACE reads with MiXCR, one entry per CDR3 protein. Altogether 800,000 to 950,000 distinct CDR3 sequences are present, around 36% being singletons, with the ten largest covering 13%. The sample taken for sequencing was blood. The receptors were gathered from a man in his late teens or twenties in good health.

The J gene is TRBJ2-5, the V gene TRBV12-3 or TRBV12-4; TRBD1 agrees at 9 bases. After removal of 5 bases from V and 5 bases from J, the junction contained 12 bases not matched to a gene. The CDR3 runs 16 residues. CDR3 in DNA: TGTGCCAGCAGTGATACTGACAGGGGGATAAGGGAGACCCAGTACTTC. It encodes CASSDTDRGIRETQYF.

This clonotype has more than one count but fewer than ten. This chain uses TRBV20-1 with TRBJ2-3; 7 bases line up with TRBD1. Trimming took 5 bases from V and 2 from J; bases not matched to a gene: 7. The CDR3 extends over 14 amino acids. Germline CDR1 reads DFQATT; CDR2 reads SNEGSKA (reference sequence). The CDR3 sequence is CSAPWTGLTDTQYF. In DNA form, the CDR3 reads TGCAGTGCTCCCTGGACAGGACTCACAGATACGCAGTATTTT.

This clonotype was recorded at least ten times. The chain combines TRBV29-1 with TRBJ2-7, with D possibly matching TRBD1 (6 bases). The CDR3 covers 14 residues. CDR1 is SQVTM and CDR2 is ANQGSEA in the germline V gene. V lost 6 bases to trimming and J lost 7 bases, with 22 bases between them. The CDR3 DNA reads TGCAGCGTCGCTTGGGACATGGTCCAAGGAGAGCAGTACTTC. Amino acid sequence: CSVAWDMVQGEQYF.

Concerning this clonotype itself: A much larger clone lies a single base off, so this may be a read error. V gene TRBV7-2 combines with J gene TRBJ2-5; TRBD2 aligns across 14 bases. This CDR3 is built from 18 residues. The V and J ends lost 1 base and 11 bases, in that order; junction bases with no gene match: 15. Looked up from germline, CDR1 is SGHTA and CDR2 is FQGNSA. CDR3: CASSLEGTSGRYYNEQYF. The DNA for the CDR3 is TGTGCCAGCAGCTTAGAAGGGACTAGCGGGAGATACTACAATGAGCAGTACTTC.

The chain is built from TRBV2 and TRBJ1-4; TRBD1 matches at 7 bases. The CDR3 loop spans 14 amino acids. The V and J ends lost 11 bases and 0 bases, in that order; junction bases with no gene match: 6. The germline gives CDR1 SNHLY, CDR2 FYNNEI. DNA of the CDR3: TGTGCCTCCTGGGACAGTCCAACTAATGAAAAACTGTTTTTT. As protein: CASWDSPTNEKLFF.

This clonotype was observed a handful of times. The chain uses TRBV19 and TRBJ2-7; no firm D call. Looked up from germline, CDR1 is LNHDA and CDR2 is SQIVND (reference sequence). This CDR3 has 13 residues. With 4 bases removed from V and 7 bases from J, the gap between germline ends came to 14 bases. CDR3 protein: CASSREAFVEQYF. The CDR3 coding sequence is TGTGCCAGTAGTAGGGAAGCTTTTGTAGAGCAGTACTTC. Combining the CDR3 with reference TRBV19 and TRBJ2-7 gives the whole variable domain DGGITQSPKYLFRKEGQNVTLSCEQNLNHDAMYWYRQDPGQGLRLIYYSQIVNDFQKGDIAEGYSVSREKKESFPLTVTSAQKNPTAFYLCASSREAFVEQYFGPGTRLTVT.

The V and J genes are TRBV5-1 and TRBJ2-7; 8 bases map to TRBD1. The germline V gene has CDR1 SGHRS and CDR2 YFSETQ. V gave up 3 bases and J gave up 7 bases; unmatched junction bases: 12. This CDR3 spans 15 amino acids. CDR3 in amino acids: CASSSGAGGKDEQYF. The CDR3 nucleotides read TGCGCCAGCAGCTCGGGAGCAGGGGGCAAGGATGAGCAGTACTTC.

The chain recombines TRBV4-3 with TRBJ2-3; D unresolved. The CDR3 has 17 amino acids. With 0 bases removed from V and 1 base from J, the gap between germline ends came to 14 bases. The germline CDR1 and CDR2 sequences are LGHNA and YSLEER. CDR3 sequence (DNA): TGCGCCAGCAGCCAAGATCTACTTGTACACCGCACAGATACGCAGTATTTT. Amino acid sequence: CASSQDLLVHRTDTQYF.

V usage is TRBV6-2 or TRBV6-3 and J usage is TRBJ2-4, with 9 bases fitting TRBD1. The trim removed 6 bases at V and 6 bases at J, leaving 9 bases unmatched. The CDR3 runs 15 residues. Per germline, CDR1 MNHEY and CDR2 SVGEGT. This chain's CDR3 is CASSERQGDLNIQYF. The CDR3 DNA reads TGTGCCAGCAGCGAACGACAGGGGGACTTAAACATTCAGTACTTC.

This clonotype came up a few times. The chain joins TRBV4-1 to TRBJ2-3, with no clear D. Per the germline V gene, CDR1 is MGHRA and CDR2 is YSYEKL. The CDR3 runs to 15 residues. The V end lost 0 bases, the J end lost 3 bases, and 10 bases lay between the germline ends. The CDR3 spells CASSQEGKGTDTQYF. The CDR3 DNA follows: TGCGCCAGCAGCCAAGAGGGTAAAGGGACAGATACGCAGTATTTT.

This clonotype was detected ten times or more. The chain employs TRBV5-1 and TRBJ2-5; a weak D match, TRBD2 (6 bases). Germline V lookup: CDR1 SGHRS, CDR2 YFSETQ. V dropped 0 bases and J dropped 1 base, with 10 bases sitting between them. This CDR3 is built from 15 residues. CDR3 residues: CASSLVWRGQETQYF. The DNA for the CDR3 is TGCGCCAGCAGCTTGGTGTGGCGGGGCCAAGAGACCCAGTACTTC.

This sequence joins TRBV28 and TRBJ2-5; D might be TRBD2 (6 bases). The J call may be in error: the DNA end matches TRBJ2-7 better. Germline V gives CDR1 MDHEN, CDR2 SYDVKM. The CDR3 has 15 amino acids. The CDR3 reads CASSLSSARLSEQYF. As DNA, the CDR3 is TGTGCCAGCTCACTGTCTAGCGCCCGCTTGTCCGAGCAGTACTTC.

This clonotype was seen a handful of times. The chain joins TRBV6-2 or TRBV6-3 to TRBJ1-5; 8 nucleotides agree with TRBD1. Looked up from germline, CDR1 is MNHEY and CDR2 is SVGEGT. The CDR3 is 17 residues long. V was clipped by 5 bases and J by 0 bases; unmatched bases: 9. The CDR3 nucleotides read TGTGCCAGCAGTCCGATCGGGACAGGCTATAGCAATCAGCCCCAGCATTTT. As protein: CASSPIGTGYSNQPQHF.

With respect to this clonotype: This may come from a read error, since a much larger clone is one base off. Without the conserved terminal phenylalanine or tryptophan, this CDR3 likely stems from a read error. The rearrangement links TRBV12-3 or TRBV12-4 to TRBJ2-3, with 10 bases identical to TRBD1. The CDR3 is made up of 15 amino acids. V shed 2 bases and J 4 bases; nucleotides not matched to a gene: 3. The CDR3 spells CASSLPGQGADTQYS. For the CDR3, the DNA is TGTGCCAGCAGTTTACCAGGACAGGGGGCAGATACGCAGTATTCT.

This clonotype was detected a few times. V and J are TRBV29-1 and TRBJ2-3; 10 nucleotides align to TRBD2. This CDR3 is built from 15 residues. The germline CDR1 and CDR2 sequences are SQVTM and ANQGSEA. The V gene end was trimmed by 1 base and the J gene end by 7 bases; junction bases not matched to a gene: 8. The CDR3 is CSVEGFTSGDYTQYF. In nucleotides, the CDR3 is TGCAGCGTTGAAGGCTTTACTAGCGGGGATTATACGCAGTATTTT.

This clonotype was observed a handful of times. The chain recombines TRBV5-1 with TRBJ1-1; 7 nucleotides align to TRBD1. V was clipped by 4 bases and J by 3 bases; unmatched bases: 9. CDR1 is SGHRS, CDR2 YFSETQ, per germline. This CDR3 has 15 residues. The CDR3 loop is CASSIVGRGDTEAFF. The CDR3 DNA reads as TGCGCCAGCAGCATTGTGGGCAGGGGGGACACTGAAGCTTTCTTT.

This rearrangement joins TRBV20-1 to TRBJ2-5; tentatively, D is TRBD1 (5 bases). TRBJ2-7 matches the DNA end more closely, so the J call is doubtful. The CDR3 consists of 14 residues. Germline lookup yields CDR1 DFQATT and CDR2 SNEGSKA (reference sequence). The CDR3 loop reads CSARVGRDRYEQYF. The CDR3 coding sequence is TGCAGTGCTAGAGTTGGCAGGGATAGATACGAGCAGTACTTC.

The table lists this clonotype with a few counts. This sequence joins TRBV10-3 and TRBJ1-2; D perhaps matches TRBD1 (5 bases). The ends were cut back, 8 bases at V and 5 bases at J, with 12 bases in the middle. The CDR3 is made up of 12 amino acids. The germline V gene encodes CDR1 ENHRY and CDR2 SYGVKD. The CDR3 sequence is CAIAETDYGYTF. As DNA, the CDR3 is TGTGCCATCGCCGAGACAGATTATGGCTACACCTTC.

On this clonotype: A read error is possible here, since a much larger clone lies one base away. This chain links TRBV29-1 with TRBJ2-1; D unclear. The last part of the DNA fits TRBJ2-7 better; the J call may be wrong. The V gene's germline CDR1 is SQVTM and CDR2 ANQGSEA. The CDR3 loop spans 12 amino acids. CDR3 in amino acids: CSVATNYNEQYF. CDR3 DNA sequence: TGCAGCGTTGCTACTAACTACAATGAGCAGTACTTC.

V is TRBV7-3 and J is TRBJ1-1; D is unresolved. The CDR3 sequence is 12 residues long. Trimming pared 5 bases from V and 7 bases from J, leaving 11 bases between. Germline V CDR1 and CDR2: SGHTA, FQGTGA. Written as DNA, the CDR3 is TGTGCCAGCAGCCTGAACGGGAATGAAGCTTTCTTT. Amino acids: CASSLNGNEAFF.

The rearrangement uses TRBV4-3 and TRBJ2-7; the match to TRBD1 covers 8 bases. Germline values: CDR1 LGHNA, CDR2 YSLEER. The CDR3 runs 17 residues. Trimming cost V 4 bases and J 1 base; bases outside gene matches: 12. CDR3 DNA sequence: TGCGCCAGCAGCCCAACCGTTTCGACAGGGGATTCCTACGAGCAGTACTTC. It encodes CASSPTVSTGDSYEQYF.

The chain is built from TRBV6-6 and TRBJ1-6; D is perhaps TRBD1 (5 bases). The CDR3 length is 15 residues. Trimming cost V 3 bases and J 7 bases, with 13 bases left between them. The germline V gene has CDR1 MNHNY and CDR2 SVGAGI (reference sequence). CDR3 amino acids: CASSYGYGGNSPLHF. CDR3 bases: TGTGCCAGCAGTTATGGCTACGGGGGAAATTCACCCCTCCACTTT.

The chain links TRBV7-9 to TRBJ2-2, with D perhaps matching TRBD2 (5 bases). The CDR3 spans 13 residues. The V end lost 5 bases, the J end lost 6 bases, and 10 bases lay between the germline ends. CDR1 SEHNR and CDR2 FQNEAQ come from the germline V gene (reference sequence). The CDR3 spells CASSVGSAGELFF. Written as DNA, the CDR3 is TGTGCCAGCAGCGTAGGGAGCGCCGGGGAGCTGTTTTTT.

There are many counts of this clonotype. The rearrangement links TRBV6-5 to TRBJ2-3; D is unresolved. The germline CDR1 and CDR2 sequences are MNHEY and SVGAGI. The V end lost 2 bases, the J end lost 2 bases, and 11 bases lay between the germline ends. CDR3 length: 15 residues. CDR3 region: CASSYGPRYTDTQYF. The CDR3 nucleotides read TGTGCCAGCAGTTACGGACCCCGATACACAGATACGCAGTATTTT.

This clonotype has only one observation. The V gene is TRBV19, the J gene TRBJ2-2, with TRBD1 identical over 7 bases. The V segment lost 11 bases and the J segment 6 bases; nucleotides outside the gene matches: 6. The CDR3 runs 12 residues. Germline V gene lookup returns CDR1 LNHDA and CDR2 SQIVND (reference sequence). The CDR3 reads CAGTDRAGELFF. The CDR3 DNA follows: TGTGCCGGTACTGACAGGGCCGGGGAGCTGTTTTTT.

This clonotype was seen many times. This rearrangement joins TRBV29-1 to TRBJ2-1; D not resolved. This CDR3 has 14 residues. V gave up 4 bases and J gave up 0 bases, with 10 bases separating them. The germline CDR1 and CDR2 sequences are SQVTM and ANQGSEA. CDR3 sequence: CSVVDLSSYNEQFF. CDR3 in DNA: TGCAGCGTTGTCGACTTGAGCTCCTACAATGAGCAGTTCTTC.

V and J are TRBV7-2 and TRBJ1-5; perhaps TRBD1 as D (6 bases). Between the trimmed V and J ends, which lost 4 bases and 1 base, there was a span of 8 bases. Germline CDR1 is SGHTA and CDR2 is FQGNSA. There are 14 residues in the CDR3. The CDR3 region is CASSSGASNQPQHF. In nucleotides, the CDR3 is TGTGCCAGCAGCTCGGGGGCCAGCAATCAGCCCCAGCATTTT. Full variable domain (missing parts from reference TRBV7-2 and TRBJ1-5): GAGVSQSPSNKVTEKGKDVELRCDPISGHTALYWYRQSLGQGLEFLIYFQGNSAPDKSGLPSDRFSAERTGGSVSTLTIQRTQQEDSAVYLCASSSGASNQPQHFGDGTRLSIL.

This clonotype was counted between two and nine times. V and J are TRBV28 and TRBJ1-2; D is perhaps TRBD1 (5 bases). This CDR3 comprises 12 residues. V gave up 4 bases and J gave up 6 bases, with 9 bases separating them. Germline CDR1 and CDR2: MDHEN and SYDVKM. This CDR3 is CASSSGYDGYTF. The CDR3 DNA is TGTGCCAGCAGTTCAGGGTACGATGGCTACACCTTC.

V usage is TRBV7-2 and J usage is TRBJ1-2, with 9 bases lining up with TRBD1. The germline gives CDR1 SGHTA, CDR2 FQGNSA. J gave up 4 bases and V 8 bases, and 8 bases lay outside the gene matches. There are 14 residues in the CDR3. The CDR3 DNA is TGTGCCAGCGACACTACAGGGGGCGCCTATGGCTACACCTTC. Protein product: CASDTTGGAYGYTF.

This clonotype was detected only a few times. The chain joins TRBV7-3 to TRBJ2-1; 7 bases are a match to TRBD1. The DNA end is a closer match to TRBJ2-7, so the J assignment may be wrong. Germline assignment: CDR1 SGHTA and CDR2 FQGTGA. The CDR3 is made up of 15 amino acids. Here the CDR3 DNA reads TGTGCCAGCAGCTTAATAGGGGGCTCCTACAATGAGCAGTACTTC. Amino acid sequence: CASSLIGGSYNEQYF.